This is a list of T cell receptor beta chains from one sample in a study of shared T cell receptors in the human thymus. Only in-frame clones appear in the TCRdb table, and some are missing; sequencing was by immunoSEQ multiplex PCR. Of about 380,000 clones in the sample, approximately 95% are singletons; the top ten hold around 0.018%. The sample was thymocytes. These TCRs come from a human donor. The CDR3 runs from the conserved cysteine through the conserved F or W. Fields, in order: J gene, CDR3 length, D gene, clone size, V gene, CDR3 protein, CDR3 DNA. D genes are given only for firm matches. Not every row has a clone size; where given, it reads once, few, many or a size class.

J: TRBJ2-1; length: 15; D: NA; size: NA; V: TRBV28; CDR3: CASSSTSSQYNEQFF; DNA: TGTGCCAGCAGTTCCACTAGCAGTCAATACAATGAGCAGTTCTTC
J: TRBJ2-2; length: 17; D: NA; size: once; V: TRBV5-6; CDR3: CASSSSILLANTGELFF; DNA: TGTGCCAGCAGCTCGTCTATCCTGTTGGCGAACACCGGGGAGCTGTTTTTT
J: TRBJ1-4; length: 13; D: NA; size: NA; V: TRBV2; CDR3: CASMRGNDEKLFF; DNA: TGTGCCAGCATGAGGGGGAATGATGAAAAACTGTTTTTT
J: TRBJ2-7; length: 16; D: TRBD1; size: once; V: TRBV28; CDR3: CASSCRDSFIGYEQYF; DNA: TGTGCCAGCAGTTGTCGGGACAGCTTCATCGGCTACGAGCAGTACTTC
J: TRBJ1-1; length: 17; D: NA; size: NA; V: TRBV28; CDR3: CAILPRHLIIMNTEAFF; DNA: TGTGCCATTCTACCCAGACACCTAATCATTATGAACACTGAAGCTTTCTTT
J: TRBJ2-7; length: 17; D: NA; size: NA; V: TRBV5-1; CDR3: CASSLFSPGAARYEQYF; DNA: TGCGCCAGCAGCTTGTTCTCCCCGGGAGCCGCCCGGTACGAGCAGTACTTC
J: TRBJ1-1; length: 15; D: NA; size: NA; V: TRBV7-9; CDR3: CASSSPIRGRTEAFF; DNA: TGTGCCAGCAGCTCACCCATCCGGGGACGAACTGAAGCTTTCTTT
J: TRBJ1-2; length: 14; D: NA; size: NA; V: TRBV4-1; CDR3: CASSQESQNYGYTF; DNA: TGCGCCAGCAGCCAAGAGTCGCAGAACTATGGCTACACCTTC
J: TRBJ2-7; length: 13; D: NA; size: NA; V: TRBV7-2; CDR3: CASSLAGFYEQYF; DNA: TGTGCCAGCAGCTTAGCGGGATTCTACGAGCAGTACTTC
J: TRBJ2-7; length: 14; D: TRBD1; size: NA; V: TRBV9; CDR3: CASSSRTGPYEQYF; DNA: TGTGCCAGCAGCTCCCGGACAGGCCCCTACGAGCAGTACTTC
J: TRBJ1-5; length: 13; D: TRBD1; size: once; V: TRBV7-9; CDR3: CASWDSFFWAQHF; DNA: TGTGCCAGCTGGGACAGCTTCTTTTGGGCCCAGCATTTT
J: TRBJ1-1; length: 16; D: TRBD1; size: once; V: TRBV7-6; CDR3: CASSFAKGQGTTEAFF; DNA: TGTGCCAGCAGCTTCGCTAAGGGACAGGGGACGACTGAAGCTTTCTTT
J: TRBJ2-1; length: 17; D: NA; size: NA; V: TRBV27; CDR3: CASFPVGIYISYNEQFF; DNA: TGTGCCAGCTTCCCCGTGGGGATATATATCTCCTACAATGAGCAGTTCTTC
J: TRBJ1-1; length: 15; D: TRBD1; size: NA; V: TRBV19; CDR3: CASSTTGGADTEAFF; DNA: TGTGCCAGTAGTACAACAGGGGGCGCGGACACTGAAGCTTTCTTT
J: TRBJ2-7; length: 16; D: NA; size: few; V: TRBV19; CDR3: CASSIWYPISHIEQYF; DNA: TGTGCCAGTAGTATATGGTACCCCATATCCCATATCGAGCAGTACTTC
J: TRBJ2-3; length: 14; D: NA; size: NA; V: TRBV28; CDR3: CASSSGPSTDTQYF; DNA: TGTGCCAGCAGTTCCGGACCGTCCACAGATACGCAGTATTTT
J: TRBJ2-1; length: 14; D: TRBD2; size: NA; V: TRBV4-3; CDR3: CASSQEGLENEQFF; DNA: TGCGCCAGCAGCCAAGAGGGACTAGAGAATGAGCAGTTCTTC
J: TRBJ2-1; length: 10; D: NA; size: NA; V: TRBV20-1; CDR3: CSAAPDEQFF; DNA: TGCAGTGCTGCCCCGGATGAGCAGTTCTTC
J: TRBJ1-2; length: 15; D: NA; size: NA; V: TRBV11-2; CDR3: CASSLVEGGRYGYTF; DNA: TGTGCCAGCAGCTTAGTCGAGGGGGGCCGGTATGGCTACACCTTC
J: TRBJ1-2; length: 14; D: NA; size: NA; V: TRBV5-1; CDR3: CASRRLPGINGYTF; DNA: TGCGCCAGCAGAAGACTCCCAGGGATCAATGGCTACACCTTC
J: TRBJ2-1; length: 18; D: TRBD1; size: NA; V: TRBV15; CDR3: CATSRIHKQGASYNEQFF; DNA: TGTGCCACCAGCAGGATCCACAAACAGGGGGCCTCTTACAATGAGCAGTTCTTC
J: TRBJ2-7; length: 16; D: TRBD1; size: NA; V: TRBV18; CDR3: CASSPRGWDSDYEQYF; DNA: TGTGCCAGCTCACCACGCGGCTGGGACAGTGACTACGAGCAGTACTTC
J: TRBJ2-1; length: 15; D: NA; size: NA; V: TRBV11-2; CDR3: CASSGTPGSYNEQFF; DNA: TGTGCCAGCAGCGGGACCCCGGGCTCCTACAATGAGCAGTTCTTC
J: TRBJ1-1; length: 14; D: NA; size: NA; V: TRBV27; CDR3: CASSLSGGATEAFF; DNA: TGTGCCAGCAGTTTATCAGGGGGGGCCACTGAAGCTTTCTTT
J: TRBJ1-5; length: 16; D: NA; size: NA; V: TRBV6-1; CDR3: CASSESEFYSNQPQHF; DNA: TGTGCCAGCAGTGAATCGGAGTTCTATAGCAATCAGCCCCAGCATTTT
J: TRBJ2-3; length: 13; D: NA; size: NA; V: TRBV27; CDR3: CASSSQGTDTQYF; DNA: TGTGCCAGCAGTTCACAGGGCACAGATACGCAGTATTTT
J: TRBJ1-3; length: 12; D: NA; size: NA; V: TRBV5-1; CDR3: CASSTAGNTIYF; DNA: TGCGCCAGCAGCACAGCTGGAAACACCATATATTTT
J: TRBJ2-3; length: 17; D: NA; size: NA; V: TRBV4-1; CDR3: CASSQFLPGAATDTQYF; DNA: TGCGCCAGCAGCCAATTCCTACCGGGAGCTGCCACAGATACGCAGTATTTT
J: TRBJ2-1; length: 19; D: TRBD2; size: once; V: TRBV7-2; CDR3: CASSLARGRISYSYNEQFF; DNA: TGTGCCAGCAGCTTAGCGCGGGGGAGGATTAGCTACTCCTACAATGAGCAGTTCTTC
J: TRBJ2-7; length: 13; D: NA; size: NA; V: TRBV28; CDR3: CATTSDSTYEQYF; DNA: TGTGCCACCACCAGCGACAGTACCTACGAGCAGTACTTC
J: TRBJ2-7; length: 14; D: NA; size: NA; V: TRBV5-1; CDR3: CASSLAGVSYEQYF; DNA: TGCGCCAGCAGCTTGGCCGGGGTATCCTACGAGCAGTACTTC
J: TRBJ2-2; length: 15; D: NA; size: NA; V: TRBV6-5; CDR3: CASSSRDRRTGELFF; DNA: TGTGCCAGCAGTAGTAGGGATAGGCGAACCGGGGAGCTGTTTTTT
J: TRBJ2-2; length: 16; D: NA; size: NA; V: TRBV4-1; CDR3: CASSPSPGHNTGELFF; DNA: TGCGCCAGCAGCCCCTCGCCGGGCCATAACACCGGGGAGCTGTTTTTT
J: TRBJ2-7; length: 14; D: TRBD2; size: NA; V: TRBV15; CDR3: CATSRGAGVFEQYF; DNA: TGTGCCACCAGCAGAGGGGCGGGAGTATTCGAGCAGTACTTC
J: TRBJ2-6; length: 17; D: NA; size: NA; V: TRBV5-4; CDR3: CASSLAASTSGANVLTF; DNA: TGTGCCAGCAGCTTGGCAGCATCCACGTCTGGGGCCAACGTCCTGACTTTC
J: TRBJ2-3; length: 16; D: NA; size: NA; V: TRBV28; CDR3: CASSRTGYRGTDTQYF; DNA: TGTGCCAGCAGTCGAACAGGGTATAGGGGCACAGATACGCAGTATTTT
J: TRBJ1-4; length: 15; D: TRBD1; size: NA; V: TRBV5-4; CDR3: CASSIGTGVNEKLFF; DNA: TGTGCCAGCAGCATTGGGACAGGGGTTAATGAAAAACTGTTTTTT
J: TRBJ1-1; length: 15; D: NA; size: NA; V: TRBV4-2; CDR3: CASSQDRKGNTEAFF; DNA: TGTGCCAGCAGCCAAGATCGGAAAGGGAACACTGAAGCTTTCTTT
J: TRBJ2-4; length: 16; D: NA; size: NA; V: TRBV28; CDR3: CASSQNQPRDKNIQYF; DNA: TGTGCCAGCAGTCAAAACCAGCCAAGAGACAAAAACATTCAGTACTTC
J: TRBJ2-5; length: 12; D: TRBD1; size: NA; V: TRBV10-3; CDR3: CAIRGTEETQYF; DNA: TGTGCCATCAGGGGGACAGAAGAGACCCAGTACTTC
J: TRBJ2-1; length: 16; D: TRBD2; size: NA; V: TRBV19; CDR3: CASSISREHSYNEQFF; DNA: TGTGCCAGTAGTATATCGCGGGAGCATTCCTACAATGAGCAGTTCTTC
J: TRBJ2-7; length: 16; D: TRBD1; size: NA; V: TRBV30; CDR3: CAWSVHMGQGSYEQYF; DNA: TGTGCCTGGAGTGTACATATGGGACAGGGGTCCTACGAGCAGTACTTC
J: TRBJ1-2; length: 16; D: NA; size: NA; V: TRBV6-5; CDR3: CASSYQKLTGIYGYTF; DNA: TGTGCCAGCAGTTACCAAAAACTAACAGGGATCTATGGCTACACCTTC
J: TRBJ2-3; length: 15; D: NA; size: NA; V: TRBV7-2; CDR3: CASRSAGGFTDTQYF; DNA: TGTGCCAGCAGGTCCGCGGGCGGATTCACAGATACGCAGTATTTT
J: TRBJ1-2; length: 13; D: NA; size: NA; V: TRBV28; CDR3: CASSFGKGDGYTF; DNA: TGTGCCAGCAGTTTTGGGAAGGGGGATGGCTACACCTTC
J: TRBJ2-2; length: 16; D: NA; size: NA; V: TRBV29-1; CDR3: CSVVDGPSAYTGELFF; DNA: TGCAGCGTCGTGGACGGCCCTTCAGCTTACACCGGGGAGCTGTTTTTT
J: TRBJ2-5; length: 15; D: NA; size: NA; V: TRBV9; CDR3: CASSVDVGGRETQYF; DNA: TGTGCCAGCAGCGTAGATGTGGGGGGGCGGGAGACCCAGTACTTC
J: TRBJ2-5; length: 16; D: NA; size: NA; V: TRBV6-1; CDR3: CASSGPEAKLQETQYF; DNA: TGTGCCAGCAGTGGCCCCGAGGCAAAGCTTCAAGAGACCCAGTACTTC